These 27 T cell receptor beta chains were sequenced from one sample in a study of blood T cell repertoires in COVID-19. Profiled with immunoSEQ multiplex PCR; TCRdb holds only in-frame clones, not every one. In the table there are about 320,000 clones, around nine tenths of which are singletons. Sequenced sample: PBMCs or T cells enriched from blood (not recorded which). These receptors originate from a man in his sixties who had recovered from COVID-19.

This chain connects TRBV28 to TRBJ1-5; 8 bases are shared with TRBD1. Germline values: CDR1 MDHEN, CDR2 SYDVKM. V lost 5 bases, J lost 2 bases, and 5 bases stayed unmatched. The CDR3 extends over 15 amino acids. The CDR3 region has the DNA TGTGCCAGCAGTGCCAGGGGGCGCGGCAATCAGCCCCAGCATTTT. It is translated as CASSARGRGNQPQHF.

The chain's CDR3 is CASSWGGYGYTF. The CDR3 DNA is TGTGCCAGTTCTTGGGGGGGCTATGGCTACACCTTC. The chain uses TRBV6-5 and TRBJ1-2, with D perhaps TRBD1 (5 bases). This CDR3 spans 12 amino acids. Trimming stripped 9 bases from V and 4 bases from J, with 12 bases between. Germline V gives CDR1 MNHEY, CDR2 SVGAGI.

The rearrangement joins TRBV9 to TRBJ1-2, with D hard to call. CDR3 length: 14 residues. Germline CDR1 is SGDLS and CDR2 is YYNGEE. With 0 bases removed from V and 3 bases from J, the gap between germline ends came to 9 bases. The CDR3 loop is CASSVDTVYYGYTF. In nucleotides, the CDR3 is TGTGCCAGCAGCGTAGATACGGTTTACTATGGCTACACCTTC.

This clone has just a few counts. The genes are TRBV5-1 and TRBJ2-5, with 7 bases fitting TRBD1. With 3 bases clipped from V and 5 bases from J, the junction kept 10 bases outside the gene matches. The length of the CDR3 is 15 residues. The germline gives CDR1 SGHRS, CDR2 YFSETQ. The CDR3 reads CASSWGPQGEETQYF. CDR3 DNA sequence: TGCGCCAGCAGCTGGGGACCGCAGGGGGAGGAGACCCAGTACTTC.

The rearrangement joins TRBV7-3 to TRBJ2-2, with 15 bases identical to TRBD2. J lost 7 bases, V lost 3 bases, and 9 bases had no gene match. In germline, CDR1 is SGHTA, CDR2 FQGTGA. CDR3 length: 18 residues. The CDR3 nucleotides are TGTGCCAGCAGCTTTGGGGGACTAGCGGGAGGTATAAGCGGGGAGCTGTTTTTT. It translates to CASSFGGLAGGISGELFF.

The chain recombines TRBV3-1 (or the pseudogene TRBV3-2) with TRBJ1-1; no firm D call. Germline V lookup: CDR1 LGHDT, CDR2 YNNKEL (reference sequence). Trimming took off 2 bases at V and 1 base at J, with 8 bases between the two ends. This CDR3 comprises 14 residues. CDR3 bases: TGTGCCAGCAGCCAACCGGGAAGGAACACTGAAGCTTTCTTT. Translation gives CASSQPGRNTEAFF.

This rearrangement joins TRBV7-3 to TRBJ1-1; D may be TRBD1 (5 bases). V was clipped by 4 bases and J by 4 bases, with 13 bases between them. CDR3 length equals 14 residues. Per the germline V gene, CDR1 is SGHTA and CDR2 is FQGTGA. CDR3 in DNA: TGTGCCAGCAGCTATCAGGGCGGTGGCACTGAAGCTTTCTTT. Its protein product is CASSYQGGGTEAFF. The whole variable domain, remainder taken from reference TRBV7-3 and TRBJ1-1, is GAGVSQTPSNKVTEKGKYVELRCDPISGHTALYWYRQSLGQGPEFLIYFQGTGAADDSGLPNDRFFAVRPEGSVSTLKIQRTERGDSAVYLCASSYQGGGTEAFFGQGTRLTVV.

In DNA form, the CDR3 reads TGTGCCAGCAGTGAAAGGGTGGCAGGGTTCTATGGCTACACCTTC. As protein: CASSERVAGFYGYTF. The genes are TRBV2 and TRBJ1-2; perhaps TRBD1 as D (5 bases). This CDR3 is built from 15 residues. Deletions cut 2 bases from V and 4 bases from J, with 14 bases between. Germline V lookup: CDR1 SNHLY, CDR2 FYNNEI.

This clone came up a few times. The chain uses TRBV2 and TRBJ1-6; D perhaps matches TRBD1 (5 bases). The germline V gene encodes CDR1 SNHLY and CDR2 FYNNEI. CDR3 length: 14 residues. Trimming pared 8 bases from V and 0 bases from J, leaving 8 bases between. This chain's CDR3 is CASRGISYNSPLHF. For the CDR3, the DNA is TGTGCCAGCCGGGGGATCTCCTATAATTCACCCCTCCACTTT.

The chain carries TRBV6-5 and TRBJ1-3; D ambiguous. V was pared by 8 bases and J by 0 bases, with 8 bases between. The CDR3 has 13 amino acids. Germline V gene data show CDR1 as MNHEY and CDR2 as SVGAGI. The CDR3 here is CASRRSSGNTIYF. The CDR3 region has the DNA TGTGCCAGCCGCCGGAGCTCTGGAAACACCATATATTTT.

The chain couples TRBV11-2 to TRBJ2-7; D is perhaps TRBD1 (6 bases). The ends were cut back, 5 bases at V and 2 bases at J, with 13 bases in the middle. CDR3 length equals 14 residues. Germline V gene sequence: CDR1 SGHAT, CDR2 FQNNGV. The CDR3 coding sequence is TGTGCCAGCAGCCCGTCGCACAGGGCCTACGAGCAGTACTTC. Encoded protein: CASSPSHRAYEQYF.

The chain employs TRBV12-3 or TRBV12-4 and TRBJ1-1; the D is unclear. The V gene lost 4 bases and the J gene lost 8 bases, with 11 bases spanning the gap. CDR3 length: 12 amino acids. The CDR3 here is CASSSQPWEAFF. As DNA, the CDR3 is TGTGCCAGCAGTTCACAACCCTGGGAAGCTTTCTTT.

This clone has just one count. The chain has TRBV4-3 and TRBJ2-3; TRBD2 matches 10 bases. From germline, CDR1 is LGHNA and CDR2 YSLEER. Germline trimming cut 0 bases from V and 6 bases from J; bases unmatched to any gene: 6. The CDR3 spans 16 residues. This chain's CDR3 is CASSQDETSGMDTQYF. In DNA, the CDR3 is TGCGCCAGCAGCCAAGATGAAACTAGCGGGATGGATACGCAGTATTTT.

V and J are TRBV5-5 and TRBJ1-2; D is possibly TRBD1 (5 bases). V was pared by 0 bases and J by 5 bases, with 14 bases between. There are 15 residues in the CDR3. Germline V CDR1 and CDR2: SGHKS, YYEKEE (reference sequence). The CDR3 bases are TGTGCCAGCAGCTTGGCCCAGGGCCAGGGTTATGGCTACACCTTC. Its translation is CASSLAQGQGYGYTF. The complete variable domain, with remaining parts taken from reference TRBV5-5 and TRBJ1-2, reads DAGVTQSPTHLIKTRGQQVTLRCSPISGHKSVSWYQQVLGQGPQFIFQYYEKEERGRGNFPDRFSARQFPNYSSELNVNALLLGDSALYLCASSLAQGQGYGYTFGSGTRLTVV.

V gene TRBV4-3 combines with J gene TRBJ1-3; D might be TRBD1 (6 bases). Per germline, CDR1 LGHNA and CDR2 YSLEER. CDR3 length: 16 amino acids. V lost 3 bases, J lost 2 bases, and 14 bases lay in between. The CDR3 is CASSHAGRGAGNTIYF. The CDR3 DNA follows: TGCGCCAGCAGCCACGCTGGGAGGGGGGCTGGAAACACCATATATTTT.

This clone appeared once. This chain uses TRBV28 with TRBJ1-2; a possible D gene is TRBD1 (6 bases). CDR3 size: 12 residues. Looked up from germline, CDR1 is MDHEN and CDR2 is SYDVKM. Trimming shortened V by 10 bases and J by 4 bases, and 13 bases separated the two germline ends. CDR3 coding DNA: TGTGCCACCCAGATAGGGGGCTATGGCTACACCTTC. As protein: CATQIGGYGYTF.

The rearrangement links TRBV5-1 to TRBJ2-3, with D possibly matching TRBD1 (5 bases). Germline V CDR1 and CDR2: SGHRS, YFSETQ. This CDR3 spans 14 amino acids. V dropped 4 bases and J dropped 1 base, with 10 bases sitting between them. CDR3 region: CASSQTTGTDTQYF. The DNA of the CDR3 is TGCGCCAGCAGCCAAACGACAGGCACAGATACGCAGTATTTT.

This chain uses TRBV19 with TRBJ2-7; D is perhaps TRBD2 (6 bases). CDR1 LNHDA and CDR2 SQIVND come from the germline V gene (reference sequence). This CDR3 is 15 amino acids long. V lost 5 bases, J lost 5 bases, and 19 bases lay in between. CDR3 DNA: TGTGCCAGTAGTGCGGAACGGACTGGAGGGGACGAGCAGTACTTC. This translates into CASSAERTGGDEQYF.

The chain joins TRBV29-1 to TRBJ2-1; 12 bases are shared with TRBD1. This CDR3 is built from 17 residues. V gave up 6 bases and J gave up 6 bases; unmatched junction bases: 15. Germline CDR1 is SQVTM and CDR2 is ANQGSEA. The CDR3 is CSVAGAGTGGTGNEQFF. CDR3 bases: TGCAGCGTCGCCGGCGCCGGGACAGGGGGCACGGGCAATGAGCAGTTCTTC.

The chain joins TRBV18 to TRBJ2-7, with 8 bases lining up with TRBD1. V shed 5 bases and J 4 bases; nucleotides not matched to a gene: 7. This CDR3 is built from 14 residues. The germline V gene has CDR1 KGHSH and CDR2 LQKENI. The CDR3 nucleotides are TGTGCCAGCTCATCTGGACAGGGAAATTACGAGCAGTACTTC. This gives the protein CASSSGQGNYEQYF. Complete variable domain (other parts from reference TRBV18 and TRBJ2-7): NAGVMQNPRHLVRRRGQEARLRCSPMKGHSHVYWYRQLPEEGLKFMVYLQKENIIDESGMPKERFSAEFPKEGPSILRIQQVVRGDSAAYFCASSSGQGNYEQYFGPGTRLTVT.

This clone showed up just once. The rearrangement links TRBV5-1 to TRBJ2-7; no definite D call. The CDR3 is 12 amino acids. V was pared by 2 bases and J by 4 bases, with 7 bases between. The germline V gene encodes CDR1 SGHRS and CDR2 YFSETQ. The CDR3 loop is CASSFPGYEQYF. CDR3 in DNA: TGCGCCAGCAGCTTCCCGGGTTACGAGCAGTACTTC.

V and J are TRBV19 and TRBJ2-3; 8 bases line up with TRBD1. The germline V gene encodes CDR1 LNHDA and CDR2 SQIVND (reference sequence). The CDR3 runs to 15 residues. The trim removed 4 bases at V and 4 bases at J, leaving 7 bases unmatched. The CDR3 reads CASSTPGQVPDTQYF. The CDR3 coding sequence is TGTGCCAGTAGTACCCCGGGACAGGTCCCAGATACGCAGTATTTT.

The chain couples TRBV7-2 to TRBJ1-2; a weak D match, TRBD1 (5 bases). Germline CDR1 reads SGHTA; CDR2 reads FQGNSA. V lost 5 bases and J lost 12, with 22 bases in between. CDR3 length: 14 residues. CDR3 in amino acids: CASSLRGLGRADTF. The CDR3 DNA reads TGTGCCAGCAGCCTAAGGGGTCTGGGCCGTGCAGACACCTTC.

This chain connects TRBV15 to TRBJ2-5, with D tentatively TRBD1 (6 bases). The V gene's germline CDR1 is LNHNV and CDR2 YYDKDF (reference sequence). CDR3 size: 15 residues. V shed 0 bases and J shed 5 bases, with 13 bases lying between them. The CDR3 nucleotides read TGTGCCACCAGCAGAGACGACACAGGGCTGGAGACCCAGTACTTC. This codes for CATSRDDTGLETQYF. Complete variable domain (other parts from reference TRBV15 and TRBJ2-5): DAMVIQNPRYQVTQFGKPVTLSCSQTLNHNVMYWYQQKSSQAPKLLFHYYDKDFNNEADTPDNFQSRRPNTSFCFLDIRSPGLGDTAMYLCATSRDDTGLETQYFGPGTRLLVL.

The chain links TRBV27 to TRBJ1-4; maybe TRBD1 (5 bases). V was shortened by 6 bases and J by 7 bases, with 21 bases between the two germline ends. Germline CDR1 is MNHEY and CDR2 is SMNVEV (reference sequence). The CDR3 is 16 amino acids. CDR3 DNA: TGTGCCAGCAGCCCCGAGGTGCGGAGGGGAGGTGAAAAACTGTTTTTT. This gives the protein CASSPEVRRGGEKLFF.

V usage is TRBV19 and J usage is TRBJ1-6, with 9 bases that match TRBD1. CDR1 and CDR2 (germline): LNHDA, SQIVND (reference sequence). V lost 5 bases and J lost 7; bases outside the gene matches: 6. CDR3 length: 15 residues. In nucleotides, the CDR3 is TGTGCCAGTAGTCGAGGGACAGGGACGAATTCACCCCTCCACTTT. This translates into CASSRGTGTNSPLHF.

This chain connects TRBV7-2 to TRBJ2-5; a weak D match, TRBD1 (5 bases). The V gene lost 5 bases and the J gene lost 2 bases, with 18 bases spanning the gap. The CDR3 runs 16 residues. Per germline, CDR1 SGHTA and CDR2 FQGNSA. The CDR3 protein is CASSASIGQGQETQYF. CDR3 coding DNA: TGTGCCAGCAGCGCAAGTATCGGCCAGGGACAAGAGACCCAGTACTTC.